This entry lists 19 T cell receptor beta chains sequenced from one sample in a study of PD-1 blockade in classical Hodgkin lymphoma. Some clones are missing from TCRdb's copy, which holds only in-frame ones; the method was immunoSEQ multiplex PCR. This table holds under 20,000 clones, just over 70% found once. This sample's time point: cycle 4 day 1 (C4D1), after about 6 weeks of nivolumab. All patients experienced relapse after autologous stem cell transplantation, and brentuximab vedotin exposure was variable. Magnetic depletion of unwanted cells isolated CD4+ T cells from thawed PBMCs. Sequencing was performed on CD4+ T cells from blood, taken before the fourth cycle of nivolumab. These receptors were collected from a human donor with classical Hodgkin lymphoma.

The chain couples TRBV6-1 to TRBJ2-7; 7 bases fit TRBD2. There are 13 residues in the CDR3. Trimming at V came to 4 bases and at J to 7 bases, leaving 7 bases not matched to a gene. Germline CDR1 MNHNS, CDR2 SASEGT. CDR3 coding DNA: TGTGCCAGCAGTGGTCGACTAGCAGGTGAGCAGTACTTC. The encoded protein is CASSGRLAGEQYF.

The chain has TRBV5-4 and TRBJ1-4, with 8 bases fitting TRBD1. Looked up from germline, CDR1 is SGHNT and CDR2 is YYREEE (reference sequence). Trimming at V came to 4 bases and at J to 4 bases, leaving 3 bases not matched to a gene. The CDR3 has 14 residues. The CDR3, as DNA: TGTGCCAGCAGCCGGACAGGGATTAATGAAAAACTGTTTTTT. Its translation is CASSRTGINEKLFF.

This chain uses TRBV7-9 with TRBJ2-5; no clear D gene. The tail of the sequence fits TRBJ2-7 better, so the J call may be wrong. The CDR3 loop spans 15 amino acids. Germline V gene data show CDR1 as SEHNR and CDR2 as FQNEAQ (reference sequence). CDR3 sequence (DNA): TGTGCCAGCAGCTTAGGTGAATCGAGATACTACGAGCAGTACTTC. As protein: CASSLGESRYYEQYF.

The chain is built from TRBV19 and TRBJ1-2; D call uncertain. This CDR3 spans 14 amino acids. Trimming took off 6 bases at V and 8 bases at J, with 19 bases between the two ends. Germline V lookup: CDR1 LNHDA, CDR2 SQIVND (reference sequence). CDR3 loop: CASRTSPGSRGYTF. CDR3 nucleotides: TGTGCCAGTAGAACATCCCCCGGGAGCCGCGGCTACACCTTC.

This clone has more than one count but fewer than ten. The V call is TRBV11-3, the J call TRBJ1-1; maybe TRBD1 (5 bases). This CDR3 contains 13 residues. Germline loops: CDR1 SGHNT, CDR2 YENEEA. With 6 bases removed from V and 1 base from J, the gap between germline ends came to 9 bases. The CDR3 is CASSPGTNTEAFF. The CDR3 nucleotides read TGTGCCAGCAGTCCCGGGACGAACACTGAAGCTTTCTTT. The complete variable domain, with remaining parts taken from reference TRBV11-3 and TRBJ1-1, reads EAGVVQSPRYKIIEKKQPVAFWCNPISGHNTLYWYLQNLGQGPELLIRYENEEAVDDSQLPKDRFSAERLKGVDSTLKIQPAELGDSAVYLCASSPGTNTEAFFGQGTRLTVV.

J is TRBJ2-1 and V is TRBV6-5, with D maybe TRBD2 (6 bases). In germline, CDR1 is MNHEY, CDR2 SVGAGI. The CDR3 runs 14 residues. Trimming took 4 bases from V and 7 from J, leaving 14 bases between them. The CDR3, as DNA: TGTGCCAGCAGTTTCCGTCGGGGGAATAATGAGCAGTTCTTC. This translates into CASSFRRGNNEQFF.

This chain links TRBV11-2 with TRBJ2-2; 10 nucleotides line up with TRBD2. In germline, CDR1 is SGHAT, CDR2 FQNNGV. The trim removed 7 bases at V and 7 bases at J, leaving 6 bases unmatched. This CDR3 spans 14 amino acids. CDR3 in DNA: TGTGCCAGCACCCCTAGCGGGGGTTACGGGGAGCTGTTTTTT. Translation gives CASTPSGGYGELFF.

This chain's CDR3 is CASSLGGVVAGELFF. DNA of the CDR3: TGTGCCAGCAGCTTGGGTGGGGTAGTGGCCGGGGAGCTGTTTTTT. This sequence joins TRBV5-4 and TRBJ2-2; D is undetermined. The CDR3 is 15 amino acids. Trimming removed 0 bases at V and 6 bases at J, with 12 bases between. CDR1 and CDR2 (germline): SGHNT, YYREEE (reference sequence).

V gene TRBV7-2 combines with J gene TRBJ1-1; D not certain. The CDR3 covers 13 residues. Germline values: CDR1 SGHTA, CDR2 FQGNSA. Trimming left V 4 bases short and J 6 bases short, with 12 bases between. The CDR3, as DNA: TGTGCCAGCAGCTCTCGGGAGACCGCTGAAGCTTTCTTT. Translated, it gives CASSSRETAEAFF.

Note on this clone: Other nucleotide sequences from this sample produce the same CDR3. The chain links TRBV10-3 to TRBJ2-5, with TRBD1 identical over 10 bases. The V gene end was trimmed by 9 bases and the J gene end by 3 bases; junction bases not matched to a gene: 10. The CDR3 runs to 15 residues. Germline-derived CDR1 and CDR2 are ENHRY and SYGVKD. DNA of the CDR3: TGTGCCATAGGACAAGGACAGGGGGGGAAAGAGACCCAGTACTTC. This translates into CAIGQGQGGKETQYF.

The chain is built from TRBV29-1 and TRBJ2-3; 9 nucleotides line up with TRBD1. This CDR3 is built from 15 residues. V was pared by 7 bases and J by 2 bases, with 10 bases of the junction left unmatched. Germline CDR1 SQVTM, CDR2 ANQGSEA. CDR3 bases: TGCAGCGCTAGACCGGGACAGGGTTTCACAGATACGCAGTATTTT. Translated: CSARPGQGFTDTQYF.

As concerns this clone: Relative to the germline gene, one junction end is altered; a read error may explain this. This rearrangement joins TRBV25-1 to TRBJ2-4; 11 nucleotides match TRBD1. The germline gives CDR1 MGHDK, CDR2 SYGVNS. The CDR3 runs 15 residues. The CDR3 reads CAGRDRGEVKNIQYF. CDR3 nucleotide sequence: TGTGCCGGCAGGGACAGGGGGGAGGTCAAAAACATTCAGTACTTC.

This clone appeared a single time. The genes are TRBV10-3 and TRBJ2-7; 9 positions agree with TRBD1. Germline CDR1 ENHRY, CDR2 SYGVKD. The CDR3 loop spans 13 amino acids. V was pared by 6 bases and J by 3 bases, with 3 bases of the junction left unmatched. The DNA for the CDR3 is TGTGCCATCAGCCCGACAGGGGGCTACGAGCAGTACTTC. Translating gives CAISPTGGYEQYF.

The chain is built from TRBV6-4 and TRBJ2-7, with TRBD1 matching 8 bases. V was clipped by 0 bases and J by 3 bases; unmatched bases: 13. The CDR3 loop spans 18 amino acids. Germline V gene lookup returns CDR1 MRHNA and CDR2 SNTAGT. CDR3 sequence (DNA): TGTGCCAGCAGTGACTCAAAGAGCGACAGGGGAAGGTACTACGAGCAGTACTTC. Protein sequence: CASSDSKSDRGRYYEQYF.

The chain couples TRBV4-2 to TRBJ1-3; TRBD1 matches 8 bases. Trimming cost V 0 bases and J 0 bases; bases outside gene matches: 4. Germline V lookup: CDR1 LGHNA, CDR2 YNFKEQ. CDR3 length equals 17 residues. CDR3 residues: CASSQDADRGSGNTIYF. The CDR3, as DNA: TGTGCCAGCAGCCAAGACGCAGACAGGGGCTCTGGAAACACCATATATTTT.

A single count supports this clone. The chain carries TRBV7-9 and TRBJ2-1; D call uncertain. The V end lost 1 base, the J end lost 9 bases, and 4 bases lay between the germline ends. CDR1 and CDR2 (germline): SEHNR, FQNEAQ (reference sequence). There are 11 residues in the CDR3. The CDR3 sequence: CASSLEVEQFF. The DNA of the CDR3 is TGTGCCAGCAGCTTAGAGGTTGAGCAGTTCTTC.

This chain connects TRBV5-1 to TRBJ2-1, with 9 bases lining up with TRBD1. The germline V gene encodes CDR1 SGHRS and CDR2 YFSETQ. The CDR3 is 16 amino acids. Trimming took 4 bases from V and 3 from J; bases not matched to a gene: 8. The CDR3 sequence: CASSPDSGQGYNEQFF. The CDR3, as DNA: TGCGCCAGCAGCCCAGATTCGGGACAGGGCTACAATGAGCAGTTCTTC.

Only a few counts were recorded for this clone. This chain links TRBV2 with TRBJ2-1; TRBD2 matches at 9 bases. The J segment lost 3 bases and the V segment lost 1 base, leaving 4 bases of the junction unmatched. Germline V gene data show CDR1 as SNHLY and CDR2 as FYNNEI. The CDR3 sequence is 16 residues long. The CDR3 here is CASSEVRLAVYNEQFF. CDR3 bases: TGTGCCAGCAGTGAAGTTAGACTAGCGGTCTACAATGAGCAGTTCTTC.

This clone is a singleton in its sample. Other DNA sequences from this sample encode an identical CDR3 as well. CDR3 nucleotides: TGTGCCAGCAGCCCAGACAGGGTAAGCTACAATGAGCAGTTCTTC. Encoded protein: CASSPDRVSYNEQFF. V gene TRBV7-2 combines with J gene TRBJ2-1, with 7 nucleotides matching TRBD1. Unmatched junction bases numbered 7, after V lost 5 bases and J lost 3 bases. Germline-derived CDR1 and CDR2 are SGHTA and FQGNSA. This CDR3 is 15 amino acids long.